These 6 T cell receptor beta chains came from one sample sequenced in a study of post-analysis software for immune sequencing data. TCR beta libraries were prepared from cDNA with unique molecular identifiers. In TCRdb, the PCR reads were re-called with MiXCR into one record per CDR3 protein. This table has 160,000 or so distinct CDR3 sequences, 36% appearing once. This specimen was blood, taken after autologous hematopoietic stem cell transplantation. These receptors originate from a girl aged 10-17 years with multiple sclerosis.

Here the CDR3 reads CASSGKGHTTDTQYF. CDR3 coding DNA: TGCGCCAGCAGTGGGAAGGGACACACCACAGATACGCAGTATTTT. J is TRBJ2-3 and V is TRBV10-2; tentative D call: TRBD1 (6 bases). CDR1 is WSHSY, CDR2 SAAADI, per germline. V lost 4 bases, J lost 2 bases, and 13 bases lay in between. This CDR3 comprises 15 residues.

This clonotype came up a few times. This chain joins TRBV6-5 and TRBJ2-7, with 8 positions matching TRBD1. The CDR3 consists of 13 residues. V dropped 0 bases and J dropped 5; count of bases not matched to a gene: 0. CDR1 is MNHEY, CDR2 SVGAGI, per germline. CDR3 loop: CASSYSTGDEQYF. The DNA for the CDR3 is TGTGCCAGCAGTTACTCGACAGGGGACGAGCAGTACTTC.

The chain combines TRBV24-1 with TRBJ2-5; possible D gene TRBD1, 6 bases. The CDR3 covers 14 residues. V was cut by 2 bases and J by 5 bases, with 11 bases left in between. Germline V gives CDR1 KGHDR, CDR2 SFDVKD. CDR3 in DNA: TGTGCCACCAGTGATTCTTGTACAGGGGAGACCCAGTACTTC. Its protein is CATSDSCTGETQYF.

The chain employs TRBV3-1 and TRBJ2-3, with 8 bases identical to TRBD2. The junction had 6 bases not matched to a gene; V was cut back by 0 bases and J by 4 bases. Germline V CDR1 and CDR2: LGHDT, YNNKEL (reference sequence). The CDR3 is 16 residues long. As DNA, the CDR3 is TGTGCCAGCAGCCAAGACCTAGCGGGCCCTGCAGATACGCAGTATTTT. It is translated as CASSQDLAGPADTQYF.

V gene TRBV7-2 combines with J gene TRBJ1-2; D uncertain. V was cut by 5 bases and J by 9 bases, with 13 bases left in between. The CDR3 consists of 12 residues. Per the germline V gene, CDR1 is SGHTA and CDR2 is FQGNSA. The CDR3 sequence: CASSPRTNCYTF. The DNA of the CDR3 is TGTGCCAGCAGCCCACGCACCAATTGCTACACCTTC.

The chain links TRBV20-1 to TRBJ1-5, with D possibly being TRBD1 (5 bases). This CDR3 spans 13 amino acids. Per germline, CDR1 DFQATT and CDR2 SNEGSKA (reference sequence). With 3 bases removed from V and 9 bases from J, the gap between germline ends came to 15 bases. DNA for the CDR3: TGCAGTGCTAGCCTGGGGGACCCATTGCCCCAGCATTTT. This encodes CSASLGDPLPQHF.